The 17 T cell receptor beta chains presented below share a single source sample, sequenced in a study of cytomegalovirus exposure and HLA in healthy donors. The PCR ran on 60 Vbeta and 13 Jbeta primers. Data came from immunoSEQ multiplex PCR; TCRdb stores just in-frame clones and leaves some out. This sample's table has some 39,000 clones. Sequences were obtained from PBMCs. These receptors came from a male donor in good health and CMV-seronegative.

The chain recombines TRBV6-5 with TRBJ1-3; unclear D gene. Germline V gene lookup returns CDR1 MNHEY and CDR2 SVGAGI. V lost 0 bases and J 5 bases, leaving 5 bases between the germline ends. The CDR3 is 13 residues long. CDR3: CASSYSNRNTIYF. CDR3 sequence (DNA): TGTGCCAGCAGTTACTCGAACAGAAACACCATATATTTT.

This rearrangement joins TRBV29-1 to TRBJ2-7, with 11 bases identical to TRBD1. The CDR3 is made up of 11 amino acids. J gave up 6 bases and V 7 bases, and 2 bases lay outside the gene matches. Germline V gives CDR1 SQVTM, CDR2 ANQGSEA. Written as DNA, the CDR3 is TGCAGCGCTGGGACAGGGGGCGAGCAGTACTTC. Protein product: CSAGTGGEQYF.

The J gene is TRBJ2-7, the V gene TRBV19, with 11 bases fitting TRBD2. V dropped 4 bases and J dropped 4; count of bases not matched to a gene: 3. The germline CDR1 and CDR2 sequences are LNHDA and SQIVND (reference sequence). The CDR3 consists of 14 residues. This CDR3 is CASSTRTSGYEQYF. For the CDR3, the DNA is TGTGCCAGTAGTACTCGGACTAGCGGGTACGAGCAGTACTTC.

The rearrangement joins TRBV25-1 to TRBJ2-1, with 9 bases lining up with TRBD1. V lost 3 bases to trimming and J lost 2 bases; unmatched junction nucleotides: 5. Germline CDR1 MGHDK, CDR2 SYGVNS. The CDR3 has 16 residues. DNA for the CDR3: TGTGCCAGCAGTGACCCCGGGACAGGGACCTACAATGAGCAGTTCTTC. Translation: CASSDPGTGTYNEQFF.

The chain couples TRBV28 to TRBJ1-5; D call uncertain. Between the trimmed V and J ends, which lost 1 base and 0 bases, there was a span of 10 bases. The germline CDR1 and CDR2 sequences are MDHEN and SYDVKM. The CDR3 totals 16 residues. CDR3 DNA: TGTGCCAGCAGTTTATCACCGCGTAATAGCAATCAGCCCCAGCATTTT. Translating it yields CASSLSPRNSNQPQHF.

The chain has TRBV5-1 and TRBJ2-7; TRBD1 matches 8 bases. The V gene's germline CDR1 is SGHRS and CDR2 YFSETQ. The J segment lost 2 bases and the V segment lost 0 bases, leaving 10 bases of the junction unmatched. The CDR3 is made up of 17 amino acids. The CDR3: CASSLGIRDRTAYEQYF. The CDR3, as DNA: TGCGCCAGCAGCTTGGGGATCCGGGACAGGACCGCCTACGAGCAGTACTTC.

The chain uses TRBV6-1 and TRBJ2-1; no clear D. Deletions cut 2 bases from V and 4 bases from J, with 6 bases between. CDR1 MNHNS and CDR2 SASEGT come from the germline V gene. The CDR3 sequence is 13 residues long. CDR3 protein: CASSESEYNEQFF. The DNA for the CDR3 is TGTGCCAGCAGTGAAAGCGAATACAATGAGCAGTTCTTC.

The chain uses TRBV28 and TRBJ2-1; 10 positions agree with TRBD2. CDR3 length: 15 amino acids. The junction had 10 bases not matched to a gene; V was cut back by 6 bases and J by 8 bases. CDR1 MDHEN and CDR2 SYDVKM come from the germline V gene. CDR3 nucleotides: TGTGCCAGCAGAACGCCCTCAGCGGGGGGGCATGAGCAGTTCTTC. It specifies CASRTPSAGGHEQFF. The variable domain in full, with the rest retrieved from reference TRBV28 and TRBJ2-1, is DVKVTQSSRYLVKRTGEKVFLECVQDMDHENMFWYRQDPGLGLRLIYFSYDVKMKEKGDIPEGYSVSREKKERFSLILESASTNQTSMYLCASRTPSAGGHEQFFGPGTRLTVL.

The V gene is TRBV6-1, the J gene TRBJ2-7, with D tentatively TRBD1 (6 bases). This CDR3 comprises 15 residues. Trimming removed 5 bases at V and 2 bases at J, with 16 bases between. Germline assignment: CDR1 MNHNS and CDR2 SASEGT. The CDR3: CASSLGTTATYEQYF. CDR3 nucleotide sequence: TGTGCCAGCAGTTTAGGGACAACGGCCACCTACGAGCAGTACTTC.

V gene TRBV5-4 combines with J gene TRBJ2-1; possible D gene TRBD2, 6 bases. Germline values: CDR1 SGHNT, CDR2 YYREEE (reference sequence). V lost 6 bases and J lost 6, with 19 bases in between. The CDR3 extends over 15 amino acids. The DNA for the CDR3 is TGTGCCAGCAACCGGGGGTCCGCTGATGGCAATGAGCAGTTCTTC. This gives the protein CASNRGSADGNEQFF.

The chain is built from TRBV7-8 and TRBJ2-1, with 11 bases lining up with TRBD2. This CDR3 has 16 amino acids. J gave up 5 bases and V 3 bases, and 6 bases lay outside the gene matches. Germline V gives CDR1 SGHVS, CDR2 FQNEAQ. CDR3 sequence (DNA): TGTGCCAGCAGCTTGAAGACTAGCGGGGCCGACAATGAGCAGTTCTTC. This codes for CASSLKTSGADNEQFF.

The chain combines TRBV5-4 with TRBJ1-6, with 9 bases fitting TRBD1. V trimming: 4 bases; J trimming: 7 bases; junction bases outside the gene matches: 6. Germline V gives CDR1 SGHNT, CDR2 YYREEE (reference sequence). This CDR3 is 15 amino acids long. Here the CDR3 DNA reads TGTGCCAGCAGCCTGGGACAGGGTAACAATTCACCCCTCCACTTT. This sequence encodes CASSLGQGNNSPLHF.

The chain is built from TRBV5-1 and TRBJ1-4; 7 bases map to TRBD1. The trim removed 4 bases at V and 4 bases at J, leaving 1 base unmatched. The CDR3 covers 13 residues. In germline, CDR1 is SGHRS, CDR2 YFSETQ. This chain's CDR3 is CASSRDSNEKLFF. The CDR3 bases are TGCGCCAGCAGCAGGGACAGTAATGAAAAACTGTTTTTT.

The chain recombines TRBV13 with TRBJ2-4, with 10 nucleotides matching TRBD2. V lost 0 bases to trimming and J lost 1 base; unmatched junction nucleotides: 6. Germline V gives CDR1 PRHDT, CDR2 FYEKMQ (reference sequence). The CDR3 has 18 residues. The CDR3 protein is CASSLGLGLADAKNIQYF. The CDR3 DNA reads TGTGCCAGCAGCTTAGGCCTTGGACTAGCGGATGCCAAAAACATTCAGTACTTC.

The chain couples TRBV5-1 to TRBJ2-3; possible D gene TRBD1, 5 bases. Germline lookup yields CDR1 SGHRS and CDR2 YFSETQ. V was shortened by 4 bases and J by 4 bases, with 19 bases between the two germline ends. The length of the CDR3 is 16 residues. For the CDR3, the DNA is TGCGCCAGCAGCGCTCCTGTGGTGGGGCTTTCAGATACGCAGTATTTT. This encodes CASSAPVVGLSDTQYF.

The chain links TRBV5-1 to TRBJ2-7; the D gene is possibly TRBD2 (6 bases). V was shortened by 0 bases and J by 2 bases, with 12 bases between the two germline ends. CDR3 size: 15 residues. Germline V gene lookup returns CDR1 SGHRS and CDR2 YFSETQ. CDR3 bases: TGCGCCAGCAGCTTGGGGAGGGGTGACACCTACGAGCAGTACTTC. It codes for CASSLGRGDTYEQYF. The full variable domain, with the rest looked up from reference TRBV5-1 and TRBJ2-7, is KAGVTQTPRYLIKTRGQQVTLSCSPISGHRSVSWYQQTPGQGLQFLFEYFSETQRNKGNFPGRFSGRQFSNSRSEMNVSTLELGDSALYLCASSLGRGDTYEQYFGPGTRLTVT.

The chain has TRBV6-5 and TRBJ1-2, with 8 positions matching TRBD1. There are 15 residues in the CDR3. V gave up 7 bases and J gave up 5 bases; unmatched junction bases: 12. Germline CDR1 and CDR2: MNHEY and SVGAGI. CDR3 residues: CASTPLGQGGYGYTF. The CDR3 nucleotides are TGTGCCAGCACCCCCCTCGGACAGGGAGGTTATGGCTACACCTTC.